What follows are 27 T cell receptor beta chains derived from one specimen sequenced in a study of T cells after posttransplantation cyclophosphamide. This table comes from immunoSEQ multiplex PCR, and its TCRdb copy is limited to in-frame clones, with some not included. The sample offers around 44,000 clones and no singletons, the top ten holding 2% to 3%. The sequenced sample was PBMCs. The receptors derive from a man aged 40-55 years in good health, CMV-negative, and a related stem cell transplant donor.

This clone is medium-sized in the sample. This sequence joins TRBV5-6 and TRBJ1-3, with 8 positions matching TRBD1. The germline CDR1 and CDR2 sequences are SGHDT and YYEEEE. V was pared by 0 bases and J by 4 bases, with 3 bases of the junction left unmatched. The CDR3 has 15 amino acids. The CDR3 coding sequence is TGTGCCAGCAGCTTGGATCAGGGGGCCGGAAACACCATATATTTT. Translated, it gives CASSLDQGAGNTIYF.

A few counts support this clone. The chain has TRBV7-8 and TRBJ2-1; D might be TRBD2 (5 bases). This CDR3 contains 16 residues. V was shortened by 5 bases and J by 0 bases, with 14 bases between the two germline ends. From germline, CDR1 is SGHVS and CDR2 FQNEAQ. The CDR3: CASSTSRGSSYNEQFF. The CDR3, as DNA: TGTGCCAGCAGCACTAGTCGGGGAAGCTCCTACAATGAGCAGTTCTTC.

This clone was observed many times. V usage is TRBV10-2 and J usage is TRBJ2-3; 7 nucleotides agree with TRBD2. Looked up from germline, CDR1 is WSHSY and CDR2 is SAAADI. J gave up 5 bases and V 4 bases, and 12 bases lay outside the gene matches. CDR3 length: 16 residues. The CDR3, as DNA: TGCGCCAGCAGTGCCACCGGGACTATTGATCAAGATACGCAGTATTTT. Protein sequence: CASSATGTIDQDTQYF.

This clone was detected a few times. The J gene is TRBJ2-5, the V gene TRBV19, with 12 bases aligning to TRBD2. The CDR3 sequence is 16 residues long. CDR1 is LNHDA and CDR2 is SQIVND in the germline V gene (reference sequence). The trim removed 6 bases at V and 0 bases at J, leaving 5 bases unmatched. The CDR3 reads CASRTSGGAYQETQYF. The CDR3 DNA follows: TGTGCCAGTAGGACTAGCGGGGGCGCGTACCAAGAGACCCAGTACTTC.

At least ten counts were recorded for this clone. The chain joins TRBV11-2 to TRBJ2-7; perhaps TRBD1 as D (6 bases). V was trimmed by 5 bases and J by 4 bases, leaving 12 bases between them. The CDR3 is made up of 13 amino acids. The germline CDR1 and CDR2 sequences are SGHAT and FQNNGV. This chain's CDR3 is CASSLRGRYEQYF. CDR3 coding DNA: TGTGCCAGCAGCCTCAGGGGAAGGTACGAGCAGTACTTC.

This clone was recorded a few times. The CDR3 nucleotides read TGTGCCTCTAGTCCGGGAGGAGAGACCCAGTACTTC. Translating it yields CASSPGGETQYF. The chain couples TRBV9 to TRBJ2-5; 7 bases are shared with TRBD2. Germline V gene sequence: CDR1 SGDLS, CDR2 YYNGEE. This CDR3 has 12 amino acids. V lost 10 bases, J lost 4 bases, and 7 bases stayed unmatched.

At least ten counts were recorded for this clone. The V gene is TRBV10-3, the J gene TRBJ2-7; 9 bases line up with TRBD2. V dropped 10 bases and J dropped 7; count of bases not matched to a gene: 11. CDR3 length: 13 amino acids. The germline gives CDR1 ENHRY, CDR2 SYGVKD. CDR3 sequence reads: CATAPRTSVEQYV. In DNA form, the CDR3 reads TGTGCCACCGCCCCCCGGACTAGCGTAGAGCAGTACGTC.

This clone was observed at least ten times. The rearrangement joins TRBV6-1 to TRBJ2-3; D unresolved. CDR1 is MNHNS and CDR2 is SASEGT in the germline V gene. Trimming removed 4 bases at V and 1 base at J, with 9 bases between. The CDR3 extends over 14 amino acids. CDR3 region: CASSVSSGTDTQYF. The CDR3 region has the DNA TGTGCCAGCAGTGTATCGAGCGGCACAGATACGCAGTATTTT.

This clone was recorded at least ten times. The same CDR3 can be traced to other DNA sequences in this sample. The rearrangement uses TRBV6-5 and TRBJ1-2, with D possibly being TRBD1 (6 bases). CDR3 size: 13 residues. Trimming shortened V by 4 bases and J by 5 bases, and 11 bases separated the two germline ends. Germline loops: CDR1 MNHEY, CDR2 SVGAGI. Written as DNA, the CDR3 is TGTGCCAGCAGTTCCAGGGGTGGGTATGGCTACACCTTC. This encodes CASSSRGGYGYTF.

This clone appeared many times. The chain uses TRBV7-2 and TRBJ2-1; 10 positions agree with TRBD2. Germline V gene data show CDR1 as SGHTA and CDR2 as FQGNSA. V shed 1 base, J shed 11 bases, and the junction held 5 bases outside the gene matches. The CDR3 length is 14 residues. CDR3 residues: CASSLEASGSQQFF. The CDR3 region has the DNA TGTGCCAGCAGCTTAGAGGCTAGCGGGAGTCAGCAGTTCTTC.

The table lists this clone with many counts. This chain uses TRBV4-1 with TRBJ2-5, with 11 bases lining up with TRBD2. The CDR3 runs to 18 residues. The germline gives CDR1 MGHRA, CDR2 YSYEKL. V lost 0 bases, J lost 10 bases, and 16 bases stayed unmatched. The CDR3, as DNA: TGCGCCAGCAGCCAAGAGTCCACCGGGACTAGCGGAGGGCCTGTCCAGTACTTC. Its protein product is CASSQESTGTSGGPVQYF.

This clone was detected ten times or more. The gene calls are TRBV4-2 and TRBJ1-2; 7 bases fit TRBD1. Per germline, CDR1 LGHNA and CDR2 YNFKEQ. The ends lost 0 bases at V and 2 bases at J; junction bases unmatched: 6. This CDR3 spans 16 amino acids. CDR3 bases: TGTGCCAGCAGCCAAGACCAGGACAGGACCAACTATGGCTACACCTTC. This sequence encodes CASSQDQDRTNYGYTF.

This clone has at least ten counts. V gene TRBV14 combines with J gene TRBJ2-5, with TRBD1 identical over 7 bases. The CDR3 sequence is 13 residues long. Germline V lookup: CDR1 SGHDN, CDR2 FVKESK. The V and J ends lost 4 bases and 6 bases, in that order; junction bases with no gene match: 5. The CDR3 loop is CASSRQRGQTQYF. The DNA for the CDR3 is TGTGCCAGCAGCCGACAGAGGGGGCAGACCCAGTACTTC.

This clone was detected many times. The chain joins TRBV29-1 to TRBJ1-1; 10 nucleotides line up with TRBD1. The germline CDR1 and CDR2 sequences are SQVTM and ANQGSEA. This CDR3 is built from 13 residues. The ends lost 7 bases at V and 5 bases at J; junction bases unmatched: 7. The CDR3 region is CSARQGARTEAFF. The CDR3 DNA reads as TGCAGCGCCCGACAGGGGGCGCGAACTGAAGCTTTCTTT.

This clone was detected ten times or more. The V call is TRBV7-2, the J call TRBJ1-2, with D possibly TRBD1 on 6 matching bases. Per germline, CDR1 SGHTA and CDR2 FQGNSA. V was cut by 3 bases and J by 5 bases, with 10 bases left in between. The CDR3 runs to 13 residues. CDR3 region: CASSFGQGYGYTF. For the CDR3, the DNA is TGTGCCAGCAGCTTCGGCCAGGGGTATGGCTACACCTTC. Together with reference TRBV7-2 and TRBJ1-2, the CDR3 gives the full variable domain: GAGVSQSPSNKVTEKGKDVELRCDPISGHTALYWYRQSLGQGLEFLIYFQGNSAPDKSGLPSDRFSAERTGGSVSTLTIQRTQQEDSAVYLCASSFGQGYGYTFGSGTRLTVV.

This clone has ten or more counts. J is TRBJ2-7 and V is TRBV19; the match to TRBD1 covers 9 bases. CDR3 length equals 15 residues. Germline CDR1 LNHDA, CDR2 SQIVND (reference sequence). Losses at the gene ends were 5 bases for V and 2 bases for J; bases not matched to a gene: 7. CDR3 protein: CASSPRDRVTYEQYF. The CDR3 DNA reads TGTGCCAGTAGTCCTCGGGACAGGGTAACCTACGAGCAGTACTTC.

This clone was seen a handful of times. The chain uses TRBV9 and TRBJ1-3, with D perhaps matching TRBD1 (5 bases). The CDR3 is 15 residues long. Germline loops: CDR1 SGDLS, CDR2 YYNGEE. The V and J ends lost 5 bases and 3 bases respectively, with 15 bases between them. The CDR3 region is CASSGAGGGGNTIYF. CDR3 nucleotide sequence: TGTGCCAGCAGTGGGGCCGGGGGGGGTGGAAACACCATATATTTT.

V and J are TRBV5-1 and TRBJ2-5; the D gene is possibly TRBD1 (6 bases). The germline V gene has CDR1 SGHRS and CDR2 YFSETQ. The CDR3 has 14 residues. V lost 1 base, J lost 5 bases, and 12 bases lay in between. The CDR3 is CASSLYREEETQYF. CDR3 nucleotide sequence: TGCGCCAGCAGCTTGTACAGGGAAGAGGAGACCCAGTACTTC.

The V and J genes are TRBV29-1 and TRBJ2-5; TRBD2 matches 13 bases. Trimming cost V 1 base and J 6 bases; bases outside gene matches: 5. CDR1 is SQVTM and CDR2 is ANQGSEA in the germline V gene. The CDR3 has 15 residues. CDR3 loop: CSVEGTSGGGKTQYF. CDR3 nucleotide sequence: TGCAGCGTTGAAGGAACTAGCGGGGGGGGAAAGACCCAGTACTTC.

The CDR3 bases are TGTGCCAGCTCACCAGAGGTACGGAGCACAGATACGCAGTATTTT. It translates to CASSPEVRSTDTQYF. The chain recombines TRBV18 with TRBJ2-3, with D hard to call. Germline CDR1 KGHSH, CDR2 LQKENI. V was pared by 2 bases and J by 0 bases, with 9 bases between. This CDR3 has 15 residues.

This clone was recorded many times. V usage is TRBV6-1 and J usage is TRBJ1-6; tentatively, D is TRBD1 (5 bases). The CDR3 sequence is 14 residues long. V lost 1 base and J 8 bases, leaving 9 bases between the germline ends. Germline-derived CDR1 and CDR2 are MNHNS and SASEGT. DNA of the CDR3: TGTGCCAGCAGTGAAGTGGACACCTATTCACCCCTCCACTTT. Its protein is CASSEVDTYSPLHF.

This clone was seen ten or more times. One end of the junction does not line up with germline, which may come from a read error. The chain has TRBV5-4 and TRBJ2-5; D uncertain. The CDR3 totals 14 residues. The germline CDR1 and CDR2 sequences are SGHNT and YYREEE (reference sequence). The CDR3 here is CASSPLSDQESQYF. The DNA for the CDR3 is TGTGCCAGCAGCCCCTTGAGCGACCAAGAGTCCCAGTACTTC.

At least ten counts were recorded for this clone. The chain combines TRBV27 with TRBJ2-7; 7 bases are shared with TRBD2. J lost 5 bases, V lost 8 bases, and 9 bases had no gene match. The CDR3 contains 13 residues. Looked up from germline, CDR1 is MNHEY and CDR2 is SMNVEV (reference sequence). The CDR3 bases are TGTGCCAGCCAGAAGGGACTATACGACGAGCAGTACGTC. It encodes CASQKGLYDEQYV.

The sample holds a few counts of this clone. V and J are TRBV5-1 and TRBJ2-3; the D gene is possibly TRBD1 (6 bases). Germline V lookup: CDR1 SGHRS, CDR2 YFSETQ. The CDR3 is 14 residues long. Trimming took off 4 bases at V and 2 bases at J, with 11 bases between the two ends. The CDR3 DNA follows: TGCGCCAGCAGCGTCCGGGACACCACAGATACGCAGTATTTT. Protein sequence: CASSVRDTTDTQYF.

This clone was counted ten times or more. The chain uses TRBV29-1 and TRBJ1-2, with D perhaps TRBD1 (6 bases). The V end was cut by 2 bases, the J end by 5 bases, with 12 bases between. The CDR3 totals 13 residues. CDR1 is SQVTM and CDR2 is ANQGSEA in the germline V gene. The CDR3 reads CSVEIGGGYGYTF. The DNA of the CDR3 is TGCAGCGTTGAAATTGGGGGCGGGTATGGCTACACCTTC.

This clone occurred many times. CDR3 DNA sequence: TGTGCCAGCAGCCCCTCCCTCGGACTAGCGGGGGGCACCGGGGAGCTGTTTTTT. It yields the protein CASSPSLGLAGGTGELFF. The chain uses TRBV11-2 and TRBJ2-2; 14 bases match TRBD2. Germline V gives CDR1 SGHAT, CDR2 FQNNGV. Losses at the gene ends were 5 bases for V and 4 bases for J; bases not matched to a gene: 9. The CDR3 has 18 residues.

This clone was recorded many times. The V and J genes are TRBV29-1 and TRBJ2-1; 10 bases fit TRBD2. J lost 5 bases, V lost 7 bases, and 14 bases had no gene match. The CDR3 is 16 residues long. Germline V gene lookup returns CDR1 SQVTM and CDR2 ANQGSEA. The CDR3 spells CSALTWTSGRDNEQFF. The CDR3 DNA is TGCAGCGCCCTTACATGGACTAGCGGCAGGGACAATGAGCAGTTCTTC.